This entry describes one T cell receptor (beta chain). Its target antigen remains unknown. One base away there is no much larger clone; base qualities are not given. Sample time point, as interpreted from the label and publication: baseline before first vaccination. Vaccinee samples came from UK trials COV001 and COV002, including a single-blind randomized controlled phase 2/3 trial of AZD1222 (ChAdOx1 nCoV-19) in healthy adults. For TCRbeta chain sequencing, PBMC samples from trial participants were taken at day 0 and at day 28 after the second dose. The sample is drawn from a study of T cell responses to AZD1222 COVID-19 vaccine (dated by TCRdb to about 2021). At the level of the whole study: Because spike-specific TCR depth and breadth did not differ between the two schedules, AZD1222 recipients who got a second dose at roughly 4 weeks were pooled with those who got a second dose at roughly 12 weeks. TCR sequencing was performed for fewer than 250 trial participants, of whom 200 to 210 were given two doses of AZD1222 and roughly 25 were given two doses of MenACWY control vaccine. Trial participants were enrolled into age subgroups of 18-55, 56-69 and 70-plus years, which contained 148, 28 and 57 TCR-sequenced participants, respectively.

The CDR3 regions of human TCRbeta chains were analyzed by immunosequencing. As for the original processing: TCRs in the repertoires were matched against a reference library of SARS-CoV-2-specific TCRs that had been generated with the MIRA antigen-specificity platform. Breadth was defined as the fraction of unique TCRs that were SARS-CoV-2-associated, and depth was defined as the fraction of total T cells that were SARS-CoV-2-associated. Each spike-specific TCR was assigned to its reactive spike region and to a CD4 or CD8 class using the MIRA data. Log10-transformed breadth and depth values were compared by one-way ANOVA with Sidak's multiple comparisons tests. TCRdb took over this immuneACCESS table, retaining in-frame rearrangements with V and J assigned. Such tables are incomplete; in checked studies, under half of the missing clones stem from an unresolved V gene, and the remainder is unexplained. V, J and clone size reflect that table, while D and trimming were determined from the DNA. Present in this sample are tens of thousands of clones, 70% to 90% of which were seen just once. About 10% of the sample rests with the top ten.

Paper-wide results and their limitations: The 56-69-year group was small, and its depth increase did not reach significance, likely because of low power. Spike-specific TCR breadth and depth rose significantly after two AZD1222 doses compared with day 0 and with MenACWY recipients. The vaccine-associated CD4 TCRs covered the entire spike protein, and the dominant responses fell in regions 160-218 and 743-854. Epitopes outside the regions mutated in the B.1.351 and B.1.1.7 variants were reportedly recognized by nearly half of the unique spike-specific TCRs. Conclusions about previously exposed vaccinees are limited because only five to seven AZD1222 recipients were SARS-CoV-2 seropositive at baseline. Because no samples from the day 14 peak response were available, repertoires could be characterized only after the peak T cell response. Participants were mostly white British and included more females than males, and it was suggested by the authors that clonal diversity may have been underestimated.

V drops 7 bases and J drops 6 bases, leaving 21 bases in between. There are 15 amino acids in the CDR3, from cysteine to phenylalanine inclusive. The retained sequence is limited to the CDR3, 45 bases, with the frame set at the first base. Taken from the germline V gene (reference sequence), the CDR1 and CDR2 loops are LNHDA and SQIVND. The rearranged segments are TRBV19 and TRBJ1-2; perhaps TRBD1 is the D gene, with 5 bases matching. This sample comprised peripheral blood, obtained on day 0 of AZD1222 vaccination. The receptor was derived from an adult in good health. The CDR3: CASTDSRGIPDGYTF. The DNA sequence follows: TGTGCCAGTACCGATTCAAGGGGAATTCCGGATGGCTACACCTTC.